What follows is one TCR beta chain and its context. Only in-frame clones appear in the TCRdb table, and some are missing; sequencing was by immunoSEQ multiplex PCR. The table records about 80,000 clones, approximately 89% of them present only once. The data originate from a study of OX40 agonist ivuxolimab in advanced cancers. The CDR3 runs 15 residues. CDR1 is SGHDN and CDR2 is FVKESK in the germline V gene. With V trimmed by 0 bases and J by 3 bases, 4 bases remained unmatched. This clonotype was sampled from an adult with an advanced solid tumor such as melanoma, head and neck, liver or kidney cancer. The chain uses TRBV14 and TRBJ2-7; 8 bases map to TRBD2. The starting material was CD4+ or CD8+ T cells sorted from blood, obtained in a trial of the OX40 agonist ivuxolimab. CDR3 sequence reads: CASSQELADRYEQYF. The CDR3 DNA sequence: TGTGCCAGCAGCCAAGAACTAGCGGACCGCTACGAGCAGTACTTC.